This T cell receptor (beta chain) was documented in a study of cytomegalovirus exposure and HLA in healthy donors. Study-level points and caveats: Some TCR beta chains (roughly 160 of them) were listed as cytomegalovirus-associated. It was reported that the classifier diagnosed cytomegalovirus status with high specificity and sensitivity in both the original and validation cohorts.

Clones were read by immunoSEQ multiplex PCR, and TCRdb kept only the in-frame ones, dropping some. The table records 150,000 to 200,000 clones, about four fifths of them present only once. The V and J ends lost 3 bases and 13 bases, in that order; junction bases with no gene match: 11. This CDR3 spans 14 amino acids. CDR1 is SGHAT and CDR2 is FQNNGV in the germline V gene. As concerns this clone: What it binds is unknown.

This receptor was obtained from a man younger than 35 in good health and CMV-seropositive. Sequencing was carried out using PBMCs. The V gene is TRBV11-2, the J gene TRBJ2-7, with 11 bases lining up with TRBD2. This chain's CDR3 is CASSLGLADPKRYF. The CDR3, as DNA: TGTGCCAGCAGCTTGGGACTAGCGGACCCGAAGAGATACTTC.